This entry features one TCR beta chain sequence. The antigen remains unidentified. Germline V CDR1 and CDR2: SGHAT, FQNNGV. The V segment lost 6 bases and the J segment 3 bases; nucleotides outside the gene matches: 1. The CDR3 has 13 amino acids. Sequencing libraries made from TCR beta cDNA carried unique molecular identifiers. In TCRdb, the PCR reads were re-called with MiXCR into one record per CDR3 protein. The repertoire consists of fewer than 900,000 distinct CDR3 sequences, with 46% occurring once and the leading ten covering roughly 4.4%. The data belong to a study of post-analysis software for immune sequencing data. Study findings and constraints: Compared with controls, patients showed significantly lower normalized Chao1 diversity. Elevated frequency relative to controls characterized a handful of TRBV segments in patients, TRBV5-6, TRBV5-1 and TRBV20-1 among them. Pronounced co-clustering by F measure was evident among identically batched samples.

The chain recombines TRBV11-2 with TRBJ2-3, with TRBD1 matching over 9 bases. This receptor was taken from a girl aged 10-17 years with multiple sclerosis. The specimen was blood. The CDR3 loop is CASRGQGTDTQYF. CDR3 sequence (DNA): TGTGCCAGCAGGGGACAGGGAACAGATACGCAGTATTTT.